This T cell receptor (beta chain) is from a study of human T cells and chemical hapten exposure (dated by TCRdb to the early 2020s). Some background on the complete study: Libraries were pooled for sequencing, and per-sample TCR yields varied mainly because of small differences in library volumes within the pool. This study followed changes in the peripheral blood TCR repertoire in vivo during primary and secondary sensitization of alopecia patients to the hapten diphenylcyclopropenone (DPC). From each blood RNA sample, both TCR alpha and TCR beta chains were sequenced.

Study-level results and caveats: No change with DPC sensitization was found in the number of TCRs above 1 in 1000 frequency, and no evidence of global repertoire structure alterations was found. After repeated subsampling, changes were observed in the strength of the expansion versus patch-test correlation and in the threshold at which the correlation became significant.

The time point label, as the study defines it: healthy volunteer bleed at 2 weeks. Total RNA was isolated from unfractionated whole blood collected in Tempus Blood RNA tubes. Five or six healthy volunteers served as TCR sequencing controls and were bled at day 0, 2 weeks and 6 weeks. The CDR3 covers 13 residues, taking in both the cysteine and the phenylalanine. The read is trimmed to its CDR3 DNA, 39 bases read in frame from base 1. Trimming costs V 5 bases and J 6 bases, and their ends lie 12 bases apart. The germline V gene encodes CDR1 SGHKS and CDR2 YYEKEE (reference sequence). In regard to this clonotype: The specificity of this receptor is unknown. Base quality data are lacking; no much larger clone is found one base away.

Library prep was done by RACE. This sample was sequenced with a NextSeq 500. Library preparation attached unique molecular identifiers to individual cDNA molecules for quantitative, reproducible TCR counting. Per the authors' processing: Samples had a median of roughly 100,000 TCRs, with a range from 23,224 to 690,600. The Decombinator software suite was used to annotate the V, J and CDR3 of the TCR reads. Every sample was subsampled to the same number of TCRs (28,000) for the PS versus PT1 abundance plots. TCRs were defined as expanded if absent before sensitization and observed at least eight times at the 2-week time point. The public reads were run again by TCRdb, first through fastp at Q25 and then through MiXCR, and only productive beta chains were kept. Every distinct CDR3 protein forms one entry, paired with its most common genes and DNA. These V and J calls rely on TCRdb rather than the paper's analysis. In this sample the table shows over 100,000 distinct CDR3 sequences, approximately 9.5% of which occur a single time. Clones ranked in the top ten supply 1.5% to 2% of the sample.

This sequence originates from a male donor in good health. Some clones in this sample may be carry-over from other donors' samples. In this chain, TRBV5-5 is recombined with TRBJ1-5; no D gene call is confident. Sequencing was done on a sample of whole blood. In nucleotides, the sequence is TGTGCCAGCAGTCCCATAAACGGTCAGCCCCAGCATTTT. Translated, this is CASSPINGQPQHF. Extended through the reference TRBV5-5 and TRBJ1-5 proteins, this CDR3 yields the full variable domain: DAGVTQSPTHLIKTRGQQVTLRCSPISGHKSVSWYQQVLGQGPQFIFQYYEKEERGRGNFPDRFSARQFPNYSSELNVNALLLGDSALYLCASSPINGQPQHFGDGTRLSIL.